This entry is about one TCR beta chain. CDR3 length: 15 amino acids. The ends were cut back, 6 bases at V and 5 bases at J, with 19 bases in the middle. Germline values: CDR1 LNHDA, CDR2 SQIVND (reference sequence). This specimen belongs to a study of T cell changes during pregnancy in multiple sclerosis. TCRdb's table, derived via immunoSEQ multiplex PCR, lists solely in-frame clones and lacks some. This table holds 55,000 or so clones, around 89% found once. The origin of this receptor is a female donor with multiple sclerosis, enrolled in a pregnancy study. The sample in question was CD4+ T cells from peripheral blood mononuclear cells, obtained in the first trimester of pregnancy. The V and J genes are TRBV19 and TRBJ1-1, with D tentatively TRBD1 (5 bases). CDR3 region: CASSRRPGITTEAFF. The CDR3 bases are TGTGCCAGTAGCCGGCGGCCAGGGATTACGACTGAAGCTTTCTTT.